The source of this T cell receptor (beta chain) is a study of T-cell memory formation after mild COVID-19. Each CDR3 protein gets one entry after TCRdb re-called the 5' RACE reads with MiXCR. The repertoire includes 250,000 to 300,000 distinct CDR3 sequences, around 15% of them detected once, and less than 30% sits in the top ten. CDR3 length equals 16 residues. From germline, CDR1 is KGHSH and CDR2 LQKENI. The V gene lost 6 bases and the J gene lost 1 base, with 15 bases spanning the gap. In its sample, this clonotype was seen a few times. The chain has TRBV18 and TRBJ2-2, with D unclear. This receptor was taken from a man between 18 and 29 years old who had mild COVID-19 (a few samples of this study predate the infection). Cell type and time point are not known. The sequenced sample consisted of PBMCs or a T cell subset sorted from them (not recorded which). CDR3 nucleotide sequence: TGTGCCAGCTCCCACGGCACAGTGGGGAACACCGGGGAGCTGTTTTTT. As protein: CASSHGTVGNTGELFF.